This TCR beta chain was documented in a study of molecular identifiers for immune sequencing clone quantification. Study-level points and caveats: The share of molecules held by clones above 20 RNA copies was over 98% in effector cells and under 1% in naive cells.

TCRdb re-analysed the PCR reads in MiXCR, keeping a single row per CDR3 protein. The repertoire holds about 640,000 distinct CDR3 sequences, with around 20% as singletons. This clonotype was counted many times. Its antigen is currently unknown. The CDR3 is 15 amino acids. Trimming shortened V by 3 bases and J by 4 bases, and 15 bases separated the two germline ends. Germline V gene data show CDR1 as MGHDK and CDR2 as SYGVNS. The sample was naive CD8+ T cells from blood, with Jurkat cell RNA spiked in. Subset specified: FACS-sorted CD8+CD4-CCR7+CD45RA+ naive T cells. The TCR originated in a human donor in good health. Some libraries in this study had Jurkat cell RNA spiked in. The V call is TRBV25-1, the J call TRBJ1-1; D may be TRBD1 (5 bases). This chain's CDR3 is CASSDGRGGVTEAFF. The CDR3 coding sequence is TGTGCCAGCAGTGATGGTCGGGGAGGGGTCACTGAAGCTTTCTTT.